This TCR beta chain appears in the sequencing data of a study of shared clonotypes between healthy human individuals. Study results and limitations: Sampling covered nothing but blood. Tissue TCR repertoires likely differ from those found in blood. Generally, naive subsets came out with larger estimated richness than memory subsets.

Deep level was the assay's run setting. The assay was immunoSEQ multiplex PCR, and TCRdb's table has in-frame clones only and misses some. The table has 1.6 million or so clones, about 98.5% seen once; the top ten hold 0.36%. Trimming took 1 base from V and 7 from J, leaving 8 bases between them. Germline-derived CDR1 and CDR2 are LGHNA and YSLEER. The CDR3 contains 13 residues. Notes on this clone: Antigen specificity is unknown.

The TCR sequence derives from a man aged 25 to 40 in good health. Sequencing was performed on naive CD4+ T cells sorted from blood. Indicated subset: CD45RA+ positively selected. The rearrangement uses TRBV4-3 and TRBJ1-5; D is undetermined. As DNA, the CDR3 is TGCGCCAGCAGCCAAGGGATGGGACAGCCCCAGCATTTT. Translated, it gives CASSQGMGQPQHF.